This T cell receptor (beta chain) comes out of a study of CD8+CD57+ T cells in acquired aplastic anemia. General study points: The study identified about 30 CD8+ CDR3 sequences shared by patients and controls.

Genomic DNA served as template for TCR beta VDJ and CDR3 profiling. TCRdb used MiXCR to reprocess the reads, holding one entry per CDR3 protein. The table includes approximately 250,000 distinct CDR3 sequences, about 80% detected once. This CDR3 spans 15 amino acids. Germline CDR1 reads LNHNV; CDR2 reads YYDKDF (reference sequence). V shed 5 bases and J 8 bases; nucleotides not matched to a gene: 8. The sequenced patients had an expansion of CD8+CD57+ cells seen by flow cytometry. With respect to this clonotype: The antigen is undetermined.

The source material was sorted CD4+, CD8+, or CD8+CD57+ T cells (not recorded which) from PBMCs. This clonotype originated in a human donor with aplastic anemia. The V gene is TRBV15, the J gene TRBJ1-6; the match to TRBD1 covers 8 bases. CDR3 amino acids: CATSWGQDGDSPLHF. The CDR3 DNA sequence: TGTGCCACCAGCTGGGGACAGGACGGGGATTCACCCCTCCACTTT.